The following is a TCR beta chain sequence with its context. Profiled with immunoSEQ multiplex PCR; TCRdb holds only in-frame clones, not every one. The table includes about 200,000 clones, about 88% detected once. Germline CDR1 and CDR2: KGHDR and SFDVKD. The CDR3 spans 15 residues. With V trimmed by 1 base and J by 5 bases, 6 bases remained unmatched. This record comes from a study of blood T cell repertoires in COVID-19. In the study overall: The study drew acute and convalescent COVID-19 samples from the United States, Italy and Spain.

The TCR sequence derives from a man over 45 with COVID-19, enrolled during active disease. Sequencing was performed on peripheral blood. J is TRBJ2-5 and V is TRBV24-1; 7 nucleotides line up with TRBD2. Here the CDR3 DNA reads TGTGCCACCAGTGATTTCGGAGCGGGGTGGGAGACCCAGTACTTC. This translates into CATSDFGAGWETQYF.